One sample yielded the 25 T cell receptor beta chains listed below, sequenced in a study of cytotoxic CD8 clonotypes in ibrutinib-treated CLL (TCRdb year 2021). Library preparation used the immunoSEQ multiplex PCR assay. Not all clones reach the TCRdb copy of this immuneACCESS table, which keeps in-frame sequences only. Checked studies attribute under half of the gap to unresolved V genes and leave the rest unexplained. The sample has about 140,000 clones on record, 65% to 85% of them singletons. Roughly 7.2% of the sample goes to the ten largest clones. Sequences were derived from PBMCs, sampled after 36 months of ibrutinib treatment. These receptors were obtained from a human donor with chronic lymphocytic leukemia.

V and J are TRBV10-3 and TRBJ2-2; no clear D. The V end was cut by 4 bases, the J end by 1 base, with 1 base between. Germline loops: CDR1 ENHRY, CDR2 SYGVKD. The CDR3 extends over 12 amino acids. CDR3 sequence reads: CAISVNTGELFF. In nucleotides, the CDR3 is TGTGCCATCAGTGTGAACACCGGGGAGCTGTTTTTT.

The rearrangement links TRBV2 to TRBJ1-5; 7 bases align to TRBD1. V lost 7 bases and J lost 2; bases outside the gene matches: 2. CDR1 is SNHLY, CDR2 FYNNEI, per germline. This CDR3 is built from 13 residues. CDR3 residues: CASIGGGNQPQHF. The CDR3 DNA follows: TGTGCCAGCATAGGGGGCGGCAATCAGCCCCAGCATTTT.

The chain joins TRBV10-3 to TRBJ2-5; 14 positions match TRBD2. V shed 6 bases and J 4 bases; nucleotides not matched to a gene: 4. The CDR3 runs to 15 residues. In germline, CDR1 is ENHRY, CDR2 SYGVKD. The CDR3 here is CAIRPGLAGVETQYF. As DNA, the CDR3 is TGTGCCATCAGACCGGGACTAGCGGGGGTAGAGACCCAGTACTTC.

The rearrangement links TRBV28 to TRBJ1-5; D uncertain. CDR1 MDHEN and CDR2 SYDVKM come from the germline V gene. The CDR3 totals 14 residues. Trimming pared 6 bases from V and 1 base from J, leaving 10 bases between. CDR3 protein: CASRERWSNQPQHF. CDR3 DNA sequence: TGTGCCAGCAGGGAGAGGTGGAGCAATCAGCCCCAGCATTTT.

This clone came up once. The V gene is TRBV11-3, the J gene TRBJ2-2, with 7 bases aligning to TRBD2. The CDR3 has 16 amino acids. Germline CDR1 is SGHNT and CDR2 is YENEEA. J lost 7 bases, V lost 3 bases, and 11 bases had no gene match. The CDR3 DNA sequence: TGTGCCAGCAGCTTTGGCAGGACGGGAGGTAGCGGGGAGCTGTTTTTT. Its protein is CASSFGRTGGSGELFF.

This chain connects TRBV29-1 to TRBJ2-1; 7 positions agree with TRBD2. This CDR3 region has 13 residues. The junction had 7 bases not matched to a gene; V was cut back by 5 bases and J by 6 bases. From germline, CDR1 is SQVTM and CDR2 ANQGSEA. Here the CDR3 reads CSVSGVFVNEQFF. CDR3 nucleotide sequence: TGCAGCGTTAGCGGGGTCTTCGTCAATGAGCAGTTCTTC.

This clone was seen a single time. The chain links TRBV6-5 to TRBJ2-7; D uncertain. V lost 2 bases to trimming and J lost 7 bases, with 6 bases between them. Germline loops: CDR1 MNHEY, CDR2 SVGAGI. CDR3 length equals 11 residues. The CDR3 sequence: CASSYLREQYF. The CDR3 DNA sequence: TGTGCCAGCAGTTACCTGCGGGAGCAGTACTTC.

The CDR3 region is CASSFIPPGSKNIQYF. The CDR3 DNA sequence: TGTGCCAGCAGTTTCATCCCCCCCGGGTCCAAAAACATTCAGTACTTC. This chain connects TRBV6-4 to TRBJ2-4; unclear D gene. The CDR3 is made up of 16 amino acids. V was clipped by 5 bases and J by 2 bases, with 16 bases between them. The V gene's germline CDR1 is MRHNA and CDR2 SNTAGT.

The J gene is TRBJ2-2, the V gene TRBV29-1; 9 positions agree with TRBD2. From germline, CDR1 is SQVTM and CDR2 ANQGSEA. This CDR3 has 14 residues. The CDR3 DNA is TGCAGTAAGAGGGCGGGAGGGCCACCCGGGGAGCTGTTTTTT. As protein: CSKRAGGPPGELFF.

The rearrangement joins TRBV2 to TRBJ2-7; tentatively, D is TRBD1 (6 bases). The CDR3 consists of 13 residues. The germline CDR1 and CDR2 sequences are SNHLY and FYNNEI. V dropped 10 bases and J dropped 0 bases, with 13 bases sitting between them. The DNA of the CDR3 is TGTGCCACCACAGGGCTGAGCTCCTACGAGCAGTACTTC. Its protein product is CATTGLSSYEQYF.

The chain is built from TRBV2 and TRBJ2-2; no clear D. Germline assignment: CDR1 SNHLY and CDR2 FYNNEI. V lost 1 base and J lost 5, with 5 bases in between. The CDR3 covers 13 residues. Written as DNA, the CDR3 is TGTGCCAGCAGTGAAGGGGTGACCGGGGAGCTGTTTTTT. Its protein is CASSEGVTGELFF.

This clone was seen once. This rearrangement joins TRBV30 to TRBJ2-3; no firm D call. The CDR3 extends over 12 amino acids. Germline V lookup: CDR1 GTSNPN, CDR2 SVGIG (reference sequence). Trimming removed 2 bases from V and 6 bases from J, with 9 bases in between. The CDR3 sequence is CAWSLRGDTQYF. The CDR3 nucleotides read TGTGCCTGGAGTCTTCGTGGGGATACGCAGTATTTT.

This clone has just one count. The rearrangement joins TRBV6-5 to TRBJ1-1, with D possibly being TRBD1 (5 bases). The V end lost 5 bases, the J end lost 2 bases, and 15 bases lay between the germline ends. Per germline, CDR1 MNHEY and CDR2 SVGAGI. The CDR3 totals 15 residues. The chain's CDR3 is CASSPRGSSNTEAFF. The DNA of the CDR3 is TGTGCCAGCAGTCCGCGGGGCAGCTCAAACACTGAAGCTTTCTTT.

This clone is a singleton in its sample. The chain carries TRBV10-3 and TRBJ1-5, with D uncertain. V was clipped by 3 bases and J by 3 bases, with 12 bases between them. CDR1 ENHRY and CDR2 SYGVKD come from the germline V gene. This CDR3 spans 15 amino acids. This CDR3 is CAISEGATANQPQHF. The DNA for the CDR3 is TGTGCCATCAGTGAAGGAGCCACCGCCAATCAGCCCCAGCATTTT.

The chain links TRBV5-4 to TRBJ1-6, with D perhaps TRBD1 (6 bases). The V end was cut by 7 bases, the J end by 4 bases, with 9 bases between. Germline CDR1 is SGHNT and CDR2 is YYREEE (reference sequence). The CDR3 is 13 residues long. CDR3 in DNA: TGTGCCAGCGGGGACACATATAATTCACCCCTCCACTTT. Translating gives CASGDTYNSPLHF.

This clone was counted once. The V call is TRBV6-5, the J call TRBJ2-1, with 9 bases aligning to TRBD2. Germline loops: CDR1 MNHEY, CDR2 SVGAGI. This CDR3 is 15 amino acids long. The V segment lost 6 bases and the J segment 3 bases; nucleotides outside the gene matches: 6. The CDR3 sequence is CASRRRGGLYNEQFF. DNA for the CDR3: TGTGCCAGCAGGCGGCGGGGGGGCCTCTACAATGAGCAGTTCTTC.

This clone was counted once. The chain carries TRBV5-4 and TRBJ2-4; D unclear. This CDR3 comprises 14 residues. Between the trimmed V and J ends, which lost 1 base and 0 bases, there was a span of 5 bases. CDR1 SGHNT and CDR2 YYREEE come from the germline V gene (reference sequence). The CDR3 region is CASSLFLAKNIQYF. CDR3 in DNA: TGTGCCAGCAGCTTGTTTCTAGCCAAAAACATTCAGTACTTC.

In DNA, the CDR3 is TGTGCCTGGAGTGGACAGGGGGCGAGATATGGCTACACCTTC. Translated: CAWSGQGARYGYTF. This sequence joins TRBV30 and TRBJ1-2; 10 nucleotides match TRBD1. In germline, CDR1 is GTSNPN, CDR2 SVGIG (reference sequence). CDR3 length equals 14 residues. The V segment lost 1 base and the J segment 5 bases; nucleotides outside the gene matches: 4.

J is TRBJ1-2 and V is TRBV4-1; D gene uncertain. Trimming took off 4 bases at V and 7 bases at J, with 19 bases between the two ends. Germline-derived CDR1 and CDR2 are MGHRA and YSYEKL. The CDR3 spans 15 residues. The CDR3, as DNA: TGCGCCAGCAGCCCCTTAGGAGAGTTCGTCCGTGGCTACACCTTC. It yields the protein CASSPLGEFVRGYTF.

This chain uses TRBV28 with TRBJ1-2, with TRBD1 matching 7 bases. The CDR3 sequence is 14 residues long. V lost 11 bases to trimming and J lost 0 bases; unmatched junction nucleotides: 9. Germline-derived CDR1 and CDR2 are MDHEN and SYDVKM. CDR3 region: CAGAGGSSNYGYTF. The DNA of the CDR3 is TGTGCCGGAGCAGGGGGATCTTCTAACTATGGCTACACCTTC.

The V gene is TRBV6-5, the J gene TRBJ1-5; D gene ambiguous. V lost 4 bases to trimming and J lost 9 bases, with 13 bases between them. CDR1 MNHEY and CDR2 SVGAGI come from the germline V gene. CDR3 length: 13 residues. The CDR3, as DNA: TGTGCCAGCAGTTCCTCGGGGTCCCGGCCCCAGCATTTT. As protein: CASSSSGSRPQHF.

This clone was counted only a few times. The chain couples TRBV2 to TRBJ1-2; possible D gene TRBD1, 5 bases. This CDR3 has 14 residues. CDR1 and CDR2 (germline): SNHLY, FYNNEI. V shed 2 bases and J shed 4 bases, with 11 bases lying between them. For the CDR3, the DNA is TGTGCCAGCAGTGAAATAGGGGCGACCTATGGCTACACCTTC. Encoded protein: CASSEIGATYGYTF.

The chain couples TRBV5-4 to TRBJ2-7, with 8 bases fitting TRBD2. The V segment lost 4 bases and the J segment 6 bases; nucleotides outside the gene matches: 6. CDR1 SGHNT and CDR2 YYREEE come from the germline V gene (reference sequence). The CDR3 extends over 13 amino acids. CDR3 sequence: CASSPGTSSEQYF. CDR3 DNA sequence: TGTGCCAGCAGCCCGGGGACTAGTTCCGAGCAGTACTTC.

This chain connects TRBV19 to TRBJ1-6, with 8 bases identical to TRBD1. This CDR3 is 15 amino acids long. Per the germline V gene, CDR1 is LNHDA and CDR2 is SQIVND (reference sequence). Germline trimming cut 5 bases from V and 10 bases from J; bases unmatched to any gene: 10. The CDR3 nucleotides are TGTGCCAGTAGTCTCCAGACAGGGGACGGCTCACCCCTCCACTTT. It yields the protein CASSLQTGDGSPLHF. The variable domain in full, completed from reference TRBV19 and TRBJ1-6, reads DGGITQSPKYLFRKEGQNVTLSCEQNLNHDAMYWYRQDPGQGLRLIYYSQIVNDFQKGDIAEGYSVSREKKESFPLTVTSAQKNPTAFYLCASSLQTGDGSPLHFGNGTRLTVT.

The gene calls are TRBV10-1 and TRBJ2-3, with TRBD2 matching 7 bases. Germline V lookup: CDR1 WNHNN, CDR2 SYGVQD (reference sequence). V lost 4 bases to trimming and J lost 1 base; unmatched junction nucleotides: 2. The CDR3 totals 14 residues. In DNA, the CDR3 is TGCGCCAGCAGTGCGAGCGGGGGCACAGATACGCAGTATTTT. Its protein is CASSASGGTDTQYF.